Each of the 5 T cell receptor beta chains below was sequenced from the same sample in a study of T-cell reconstitution after alpha-beta-depleted transplantation in children. Preparation of the TCRbeta library was carried out with unique molecular identifiers. TCRdb recomputed calls from the PCR reads with MiXCR, one row per CDR3 protein. The data contain about 310,000 distinct CDR3 sequences, 23% of them seen just once; the ten biggest clones take up 9.5% to 13%. The material sequenced was PBMCs, mostly from graft donor cells, taken 180 days after TCRalphabeta/CD19-depleted stem cell transplant. Source of these receptors: a male patient between 5 and 17 years old who had a stem cell transplant for acute lymphoblastic leukemia, so the T cells may come from the graft donor.

The table lists this clonotype with a few counts. This chain links TRBV5-1 with TRBJ2-7, with TRBD1 matching over 7 bases. CDR1 is SGHRS and CDR2 is YFSETQ in the germline V gene. The CDR3 is 16 residues long. J gave up 1 base and V 0 bases, and 7 bases lay outside the gene matches. The CDR3 coding sequence is TGCGCCAGCAGCTTGGGACAGGGAGCCGTGTCCTACGAGCAGTACTTC. It yields the protein CASSLGQGAVSYEQYF.

The genes are TRBV5-1 and TRBJ2-3; D ambiguous. V gave up 0 bases and J gave up 4 bases, with 9 bases separating them. Germline CDR1 and CDR2: SGHRS and YFSETQ. The CDR3 totals 14 residues. This CDR3 is CASSLAATADTQYF. The CDR3, as DNA: TGCGCCAGCAGCTTGGCGGCTACAGCAGATACGCAGTATTTT.

In this sample, this clonotype turned up a few times. This rearrangement joins TRBV7-9 to TRBJ2-1; TRBD2 matches 10 bases. This CDR3 comprises 13 residues. Germline lookup yields CDR1 SEHNR and CDR2 FQNEAQ (reference sequence). V shed 8 bases, J shed 4 bases, and the junction held 2 bases outside the gene matches. The CDR3 nucleotides read TGTGCCAGCGTACTAGCGGGGTACAATGAGCAGTTCTTC. Amino acid sequence: CASVLAGYNEQFF.

This clonotype was picked up a small number of times. V is TRBV6-1 and J is TRBJ2-3; D unclear. The V gene's germline CDR1 is MNHNS and CDR2 SASEGT. The CDR3 has 15 amino acids. V dropped 7 bases and J dropped 4 bases, with 18 bases sitting between them. The DNA of the CDR3 is TGTGCCAGCACAGCAGTAGGCAGACCGGCAGATACGCAGTATTTT. Translation gives CASTAVGRPADTQYF.

This rearrangement joins TRBV7-6 to TRBJ1-1; no clear D gene. Germline V lookup: CDR1 SGHVS, CDR2 FNYEAQ. The CDR3 contains 13 residues. Trimming cost V 5 bases and J 3 bases, with 10 bases left between them. The CDR3 loop is CASSPGKDTEAFF. DNA for the CDR3: TGTGCCAGCAGCCCCGGGAAGGACACTGAAGCTTTCTTT.